This is a list of T cell receptor beta chains from one sample in a study of T cell responses to AZD1222 COVID-19 vaccine. The method was immunoSEQ multiplex PCR; TCRdb's version includes in-frame clones alone and lacks a portion of them. The sample holds some 140,000 clones, 92% seen once. The sequencing here drew on peripheral blood, taken on day 0 of AZD1222 vaccination. These receptors all stem from an adult in good health. Each CDR3 is given with its conserved first and last residue. D genes are given only for firm matches. Clone size appears in some rows only: once, few, many, or a class for an expanded clone.

size: -
J: TRBJ2-7
V: TRBV12-3/TRBV12-4
D: -
CDR3: CASSSRSGEEQYF
DNA: TGTGCCAGCAGTTCACGGTCAGGGGAGGAGCAGTACTTC

size: -
J: TRBJ2-7
V: TRBV5-4
D: TRBD1
CDR3: CASSPRQGDYEQYF
DNA: TGTGCCAGCAGCCCTAGACAGGGCGACTACGAGCAGTACTTC

size: -
J: TRBJ2-3
V: TRBV29-1
D: -
CDR3: CSVDLTISTDTQYF
DNA: TGCAGCGTTGACCTAACTATTAGCACAGATACGCAGTATTTT

size: -
J: TRBJ2-7
V: TRBV7-2
D: -
CDR3: CASSLAGAFYEQYF
DNA: TGTGCCAGCAGCTTAGCGGGGGCATTTTACGAGCAGTACTTC

size: -
J: TRBJ1-4
V: TRBV5-1
D: TRBD1
CDR3: CASSLGRWTGNEKLFF
DNA: TGCGCCAGCAGCTTGGGACGGTGGACAGGGAACGAAAAACTGTTTTTT

size: -
J: TRBJ2-1
V: TRBV29-1
D: TRBD1
CDR3: CSGGTGGGNEQFF
DNA: TGCAGCGGAGGGACAGGGGGCGGAAATGAGCAGTTCTTC

size: -
J: TRBJ2-5
V: TRBV30
D: -
CDR3: CAWSVRAGSVQETQYF
DNA: TGTGCCTGGAGTGTTCGGGCTGGCAGCGTCCAAGAGACCCAGTACTTC

size: -
J: TRBJ2-6
V: TRBV6-4
D: -
CDR3: CASSEEGGSGANVLTF
DNA: TGTGCCAGCAGTGAGGAAGGGGGCTCTGGGGCCAACGTCCTGACTTTC

size: -
J: TRBJ2-7
V: TRBV24-1
D: TRBD1
CDR3: CATSDFGTGVSYEQYF
DNA: TGTGCCACCAGTGATTTTGGGACAGGGGTCTCCTACGAGCAGTACTTC

size: -
J: TRBJ2-5
V: TRBV19
D: TRBD2
CDR3: CASSIPGTRGQETQYF
DNA: TGTGCCAGTAGTATTCCCGGGACTAGGGGGCAAGAGACCCAGTACTTC

size: once
J: TRBJ2-5
V: TRBV11-3
D: -
CDR3: CASSLVNGAQETQYF
DNA: TGTGCCAGCAGCTTAGTCAACGGGGCCCAAGAGACCCAGTACTTC

size: -
J: TRBJ1-5
V: TRBV10-2
D: -
CDR3: CASRGTAHQPQHF
DNA: TGCGCCAGCAGAGGGACGGCACATCAGCCCCAGCATTTT

size: -
J: TRBJ2-5
V: TRBV15
D: -
CDR3: CATSRGRRGAPETQYF
DNA: TGTGCCACCAGCAGAGGCCGCAGGGGGGCCCCCGAGACCCAGTACTTC

size: once
J: TRBJ1-2
V: TRBV19
D: -
CDR3: CASSIPARDYGYTF
DNA: TGTGCCAGTAGTATACCCGCTCGGGACTATGGCTACACCTTC

size: few
J: TRBJ2-5
V: TRBV6-1
D: -
CDR3: CASSEVGGSGQETQYF
DNA: TGTGCCAGCAGTGAAGTTGGGGGGAGCGGACAAGAGACCCAGTACTTC

size: -
J: TRBJ2-2
V: TRBV7-8
D: -
CDR3: CASSLEHGEGELFF
DNA: TGTGCCAGCAGCTTAGAGCACGGAGAAGGGGAGCTGTTTTTT

size: -
J: TRBJ2-7
V: TRBV6-5
D: TRBD1
CDR3: CASSRSTGEYEQYF
DNA: TGTGCCAGCAGCCGGTCGACAGGGGAGTACGAGCAGTACTTC

size: -
J: TRBJ2-7
V: TRBV11-3
D: TRBD2
CDR3: CASSPGTTVGEQYF
DNA: TGTGCCAGCAGCCCCGGGACTACCGTCGGCGAGCAGTACTTC

size: -
J: TRBJ1-2
V: TRBV6-6
D: -
CDR3: CASSYIDRGYTF
DNA: TGTGCCAGCAGTTACATCGACCGGGGCTACACCTTC

size: -
J: TRBJ2-1
V: TRBV18
D: TRBD2
CDR3: CASSPRTSGRDEQFF
DNA: TGTGCCAGCTCACCACGGACTAGCGGGAGGGATGAGCAGTTCTTC

size: few
J: TRBJ2-7
V: TRBV10-2
D: -
CDR3: CASSEVAGSYEQYF
DNA: TGCGCCAGCAGTGAGGTGGCCGGATCCTACGAGCAGTACTTC

size: -
J: TRBJ2-7
V: TRBV2
D: -
CDR3: CASRPTRGSYEQYF
DNA: TGTGCCAGCAGACCGACCCGGGGGTCCTACGAGCAGTACTTC

size: -
J: TRBJ2-7
V: TRBV14
D: TRBD2
CDR3: CASSWTSGSYEQYF
DNA: TGTGCCAGCAGCTGGACTAGCGGTTCCTACGAGCAGTACTTC

size: -
J: TRBJ2-2
V: TRBV24-1
D: -
CDR3: CATSDLGGEKVGELFF
DNA: TGTGCCACCAGTGATTTAGGGGGGGAGAAGGTCGGGGAGCTGTTTTTT

size: once
J: TRBJ2-3
V: TRBV7-7
D: -
CDR3: CASSLGISTDTQYF
DNA: TGTGCCAGCAGCTTAGGAATCAGCACAGATACGCAGTATTTT

size: -
J: TRBJ2-2
V: TRBV2
D: -
CDR3: CASSDSGPRTWELFF
DNA: TGTGCCAGCAGTGATTCTGGGCCGCGGACCTGGGAGCTGTTTTTT

size: -
J: TRBJ1-1
V: TRBV21-1
D: -
CDR3: CAQIGNTEAFF
DNA: TGTGCCCAGATCGGGAACACTGAAGCTTTCTTT

size: -
J: TRBJ2-7
V: TRBV19
D: TRBD1
CDR3: CASSVDRASYEQYF
DNA: TGTGCCAGTAGTGTCGACAGGGCATCCTACGAGCAGTACTTC

size: once
J: TRBJ1-3
V: TRBV19
D: -
CDR3: CASSIHNSGNTIYF
DNA: TGTGCCAGTAGTATCCACAACTCTGGAAACACCATATATTTT

size: -
J: TRBJ2-5
V: TRBV28
D: -
CDR3: CASSLPSRGAETQYF
DNA: TGTGCCAGCAGTTTACCTAGCAGAGGCGCAGAGACCCAGTACTTC

size: -
J: TRBJ2-7
V: TRBV18
D: -
CDR3: CASSQEQRDEQYF
DNA: TGTGCCAGCTCTCAAGAACAGCGGGACGAGCAGTACTTC

size: -
J: TRBJ1-1
V: TRBV19
D: TRBD1
CDR3: CASSIASGQKF
DNA: TGTGCCAGTAGTATAGCGTCGGGACAGAAATTT

size: -
J: TRBJ1-2
V: TRBV6-5
D: -
CDR3: CASSYVGDGYTF
DNA: TGTGCCAGCAGTTACGTCGGGGACGGCTACACCTTC

size: -
J: TRBJ1-2
V: TRBV6-4
D: -
CDR3: CASSDSWGGGSGYTF
DNA: TGTGCCAGCAGTGACTCGTGGGGGGGCGGCAGTGGCTACACCTTC

size: -
J: TRBJ2-7
V: TRBV15
D: TRBD1
CDR3: CATSRDLPGQGASYEQYF
DNA: TGTGCCACCAGCAGAGATCTGCCTGGCCAGGGGGCTTCTTACGAGCAGTACTTC

size: once
J: TRBJ1-6
V: TRBV2
D: TRBD1
CDR3: CASKQTGGYGDRSPLHF
DNA: TGTGCCAGCAAACAAACAGGGGGCTATGGGGATCGGTCACCCCTCCACTTT

size: once
J: TRBJ2-1
V: TRBV6-5
D: TRBD2
CDR3: CASRFRLAGFNEQFF
DNA: TGTGCCAGCAGATTCCGACTAGCGGGATTCAATGAGCAGTTCTTC

size: once
J: TRBJ2-3
V: TRBV7-6
D: -
CDR3: CASSLALTHATDTQYF
DNA: TGTGCCAGCAGCTTAGCATTAACCCACGCCACAGATACGCAGTATTTT

size: -
J: TRBJ2-2
V: TRBV2
D: -
CDR3: CASSAPRTGTNTGELFF
DNA: TGTGCCAGCAGCGCTCCGCGGACTGGGACGAACACCGGGGAGCTGTTTTTT

size: -
J: TRBJ2-2
V: TRBV2
D: TRBD2
CDR3: CASSSKTSGSLGELFF
DNA: TGTGCCAGCAGTAGTAAGACTAGCGGGAGCCTCGGGGAGCTGTTTTTT

size: -
J: TRBJ2-7
V: TRBV27
D: -
CDR3: CASSLRDPGWEYYEQYF
DNA: TGTGCCAGCAGTTTACGAGACCCAGGGTGGGAATACTACGAGCAGTACTTC

size: -
J: TRBJ1-1
V: TRBV30
D: -
CDR3: CAWSGPPRAFF
DNA: TGTGCCTGGAGTGGGCCACCCCGGGCTTTCTTT